This T cell receptor (beta chain) originates from a study of cytomegalovirus exposure and HLA in healthy donors. Study-wide context: Unique TCR beta sequences numbering about 100 million came from 150 million to 200 million T cells in an earlier analysis.

This CDR3 is 14 amino acids long. V shed 3 bases and J shed 4 bases, with 12 bases lying between them. CDR1 and CDR2 from the germline V gene are SGHTA and FQGTGA. The table lists this clone with a few counts. Antigen unknown. Researchers ran the PCR with 60 Vbeta and 13 Jbeta primers. The repertoire was sequenced with immunoSEQ multiplex PCR; TCRdb's copy has only in-frame clones and lacks some. This sample has roughly 200,000 clones, with roughly 80% found just once. Regarding the study as a whole: In presence/absence analyses, roughly uniform sequencing depth across donors was assumed. As was reported, the classifier diagnosed cytomegalovirus status with high specificity and sensitivity. A missense variant in DCLRE1C was later tied to TCR beta V- and J-gene trimming.

The TCR comes from a man aged 50-60 years in good health and CMV-seronegative. Sequencing was performed on PBMCs. This chain links TRBV7-3 with TRBJ1-1, with a possible D match to TRBD1 (5 bases). CDR3 DNA sequence: TGTGCCAGCAGCTTTCGAGGGGAGGGCACTGAAGCTTTCTTT. It encodes CASSFRGEGTEAFF.